These 8 T cell receptor beta chains came from one sample sequenced in a study of blood T cell repertoires in COVID-19. This table comes from immunoSEQ multiplex PCR, and its TCRdb copy is limited to in-frame clones, with some not included. The table includes some 240,000 clones, 80% to 90% detected once. Sequenced input: peripheral blood. These receptors all stem from a woman older than 75 with COVID-19, enrolled during active disease.

The V and J genes are TRBV4-2 and TRBJ1-5, with TRBD1 matching over 7 bases. The CDR3 is 15 amino acids. The trim removed 1 base at V and 2 bases at J, leaving 2 bases unmatched. The V gene's germline CDR1 is LGHNA and CDR2 YNFKEQ. CDR3 amino acids: CASSQGGQGNQPQHF. DNA for the CDR3: TGTGCCAGCAGCCAAGGTGGACAGGGCAATCAGCCCCAGCATTTT.

The chain carries TRBV7-2 and TRBJ2-3; D is uncertain. The CDR3 sequence is 13 residues long. The V gene's germline CDR1 is SGHTA and CDR2 FQGNSA. Trimming took off 1 base at V and 2 bases at J, with 4 bases between the two ends. The CDR3 region is CASSLDFTDTQYF. In DNA, the CDR3 is TGTGCCAGCAGCTTAGACTTCACAGATACGCAGTATTTT.

This chain connects TRBV5-8 to TRBJ2-5; TRBD1 aligns across 7 bases. There are 15 residues in the CDR3. Germline CDR1 is SGHTS and CDR2 is YDEGEE. V shed 5 bases and J 5 bases; nucleotides not matched to a gene: 12. CDR3 residues: CASRRGTALGETQYF. The CDR3 nucleotides read TGTGCCAGCAGACGAGGGACAGCCCTGGGGGAGACCCAGTACTTC.

The chain recombines TRBV19 with TRBJ1-5, with 12 nucleotides matching TRBD1. The CDR3 contains 17 residues. The V gene's germline CDR1 is LNHDA and CDR2 SQIVND (reference sequence). V trimming: 7 bases; J trimming: 1 base; junction bases outside the gene matches: 8. This chain's CDR3 is CASTGGTGGLSNQPQHF. CDR3 DNA: TGTGCCAGTACCGGAGGGACAGGGGGCCTAAGCAATCAGCCCCAGCATTTT.

In its sample, this clone was seen once. The chain is built from TRBV7-2 and TRBJ1-5; the match to TRBD1 covers 7 bases. Losses at the gene ends were 5 bases for V and 5 bases for J; bases not matched to a gene: 12. This CDR3 is built from 16 residues. The germline CDR1 and CDR2 sequences are SGHTA and FQGNSA. The CDR3 sequence: CASSPSGTVRYQPQHF. The CDR3 region has the DNA TGTGCCAGCAGCCCCTCCGGGACAGTCAGGTATCAGCCCCAGCATTTT.

V gene TRBV7-9 combines with J gene TRBJ1-2, with D possibly TRBD1 on 6 matching bases. This CDR3 has 14 residues. V was trimmed by 5 bases and J by 3 bases, leaving 13 bases between them. Germline CDR1 reads SEHNR; CDR2 reads FQNEAQ (reference sequence). The CDR3 here is CASSLSRTDYGYTF. DNA of the CDR3: TGTGCCAGCAGCCTATCAAGGACAGACTATGGCTACACCTTC.

The rearrangement joins TRBV7-9 to TRBJ1-2; the match to TRBD1 covers 9 bases. CDR3 size: 13 residues. Trimming cost V 4 bases and J 7 bases; bases outside gene matches: 4. Germline V gene lookup returns CDR1 SEHNR and CDR2 FQNEAQ (reference sequence). In nucleotides, the CDR3 is TGTGCCAGCAGCTCACAGGGGGCGCTTGGCTACACCTTC. Translating gives CASSSQGALGYTF.

A few counts support this clone. The V gene is TRBV6-6, the J gene TRBJ2-2; TRBD1 might be the D (8 bases). The V end was cut by 6 bases, the J end by 6 bases, with 20 bases between. The CDR3 has 16 amino acids. Looked up from germline, CDR1 is MNHNY and CDR2 is SVGAGI (reference sequence). In DNA, the CDR3 is TGTGCCAGCAGCCCCGGGGGGCAGGGGGCCGCCGGGGAGCTGTTTTTT. Its translation is CASSPGGQGAAGELFF.